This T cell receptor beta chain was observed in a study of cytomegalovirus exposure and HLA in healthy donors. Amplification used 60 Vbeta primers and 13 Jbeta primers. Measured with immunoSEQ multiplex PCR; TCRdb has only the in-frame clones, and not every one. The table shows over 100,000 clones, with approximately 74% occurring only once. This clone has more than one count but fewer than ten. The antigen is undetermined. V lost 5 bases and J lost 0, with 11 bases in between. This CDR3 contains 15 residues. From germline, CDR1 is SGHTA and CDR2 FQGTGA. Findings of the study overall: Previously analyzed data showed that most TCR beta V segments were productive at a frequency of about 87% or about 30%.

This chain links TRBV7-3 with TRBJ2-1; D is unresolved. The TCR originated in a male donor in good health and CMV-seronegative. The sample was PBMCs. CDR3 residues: CASSPVVGSYNEQFF. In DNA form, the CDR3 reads TGTGCCAGCAGCCCCGTAGTCGGCTCCTACAATGAGCAGTTCTTC.